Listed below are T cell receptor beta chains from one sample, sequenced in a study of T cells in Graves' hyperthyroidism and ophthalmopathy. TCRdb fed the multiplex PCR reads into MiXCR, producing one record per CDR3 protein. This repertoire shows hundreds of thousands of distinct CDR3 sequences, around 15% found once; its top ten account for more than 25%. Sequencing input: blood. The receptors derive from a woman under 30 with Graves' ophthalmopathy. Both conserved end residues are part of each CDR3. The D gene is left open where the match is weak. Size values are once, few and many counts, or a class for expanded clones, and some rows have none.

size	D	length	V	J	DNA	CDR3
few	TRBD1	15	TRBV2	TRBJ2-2	TGTGCCAGCAGGACCGGGACAGGGTCGACCGGGGAGCTGTTTTTT	CASRTGTGSTGELFF
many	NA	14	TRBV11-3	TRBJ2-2	TGTGCCAGCAGCCTCCGGGGGCAGGCCGGGGAGCTGTTTTTT	CASSLRGQAGELFF
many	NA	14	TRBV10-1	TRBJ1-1	TGCGCCAGCAGTTTCGGACGTCTCGGCACTGAAGCTTTCTTT	CASSFGRLGTEAFF
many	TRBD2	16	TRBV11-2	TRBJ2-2	TGTGCCAGACACCGACTAGCGGGAGTGCTCGGCGGGGAGCTGTTTTTT	CARHRLAGVLGGELFF
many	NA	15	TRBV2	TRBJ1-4	TGTGCCAGCAGGCACAGGGCTGCAACTAATGAAAAACTGTTTTTT	CASRHRAATNEKLFF
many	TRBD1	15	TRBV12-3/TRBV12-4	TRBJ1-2	TGTGCCAGCAGTGAAAGACAGGGTTTCGGCTATGGCTACACCTTC	CASSERQGFGYGYTF
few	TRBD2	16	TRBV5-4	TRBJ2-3	TGTGCCAGCAGCCTGGGGGGGGGTAGCTTCACAGATACGCAGTATTTT	CASSLGGGSFTDTQYF
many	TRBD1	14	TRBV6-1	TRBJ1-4	TGTGCCAGCAGCAGGGGGAACTTGAATGAAAAACTGTTTTTT	CASSRGNLNEKLFF
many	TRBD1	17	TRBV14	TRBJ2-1	TGTGCCAGCAGCCAAACAGGGGACGCGAGCTCCTACAATGAGCAGTTCTTC	CASSQTGDASSYNEQFF
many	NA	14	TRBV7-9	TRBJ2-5	TGTGCCAGCAGCTCCTATCCCCAGGGGTGGACCCAGTACTTC	CASSSYPQGWTQYF
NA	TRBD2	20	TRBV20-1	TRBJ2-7	TGCAGTGCTAGGACTCACCTGAGGACTAGCGGGAGGGCCTTTTCCTACGAGCAGTACTTC	CSARTHLRTSGRAFSYEQYF
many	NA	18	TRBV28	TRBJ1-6	TGTGCCACCAAAACTACACGGGACAACGGCCCCTATAATTCACCCCTCCACTTT	CATKTTRDNGPYNSPLHF
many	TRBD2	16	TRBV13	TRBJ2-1	TGTGCCAGCAGCTTAGGCCGGCTAGCGGGAGTAACTGAGCAGTTCTTC	CASSLGRLAGVTEQFF
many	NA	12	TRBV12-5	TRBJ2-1	TGTGCTAGTGGACTGGACAGCAATGAGCAGTTCTTC	CASGLDSNEQFF
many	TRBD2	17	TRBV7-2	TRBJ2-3	TGTGCCAGCAGCTTACAAAAGAGGTGGGGGGGGGGGGATACGCAGTATTTT	CASSLQKRWGGGDTQYF
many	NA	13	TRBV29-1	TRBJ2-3	TGCAGCCCTAAAGACGGGAACACAGATACGCAGTATTTT	CSPKDGNTDTQYF
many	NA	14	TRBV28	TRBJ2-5	TGTGCCACCACGGGACACCCGATCGGGGAGACCCAGTACTTC	CATTGHPIGETQYF
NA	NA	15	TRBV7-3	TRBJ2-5	TGTGCCAGCAGCTCTTTAGGGCCTTTCCAAGAGACCCAGTACTTC	CASSSLGPFQETQYF
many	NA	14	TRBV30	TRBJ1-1	TGTGCCTGGAATTTCGCGATCCAGGAGACTGAAGCTTTCTTT	CAWNFAIQETEAFF
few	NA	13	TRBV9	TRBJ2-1	TGTGCCAGCAGCGTAGATATCGGGCAGCAGCAGTTCTTC	CASSVDIGQQQFF
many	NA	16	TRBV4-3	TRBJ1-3	TGCGCCAGCAGCCAAGCCGTACAGTCCTCTGGAAACACCATATATTTT	CASSQAVQSSGNTIYF
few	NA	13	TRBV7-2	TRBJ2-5	TGTGCCAGCAGCCCTGACTCCGGCGGGACCCAGTACTTC	CASSPDSGGTQYF
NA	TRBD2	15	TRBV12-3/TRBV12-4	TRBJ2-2	TGTGCCAGCAGTTCTCTAGCGGGGTTCACCGGGGAGCTGTTTTTT	CASSSLAGFTGELFF
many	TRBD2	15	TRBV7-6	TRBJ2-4	TGTGCCAGCAGCCCTGTTCGGGGGGGAAAAAACATTCAGTACTTC	CASSPVRGGKNIQYF
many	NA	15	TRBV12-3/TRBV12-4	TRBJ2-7	TGTGCCAGCAGTTCTCCCCGACAGCGTAACTACGAGCAGTACTTC	CASSSPRQRNYEQYF
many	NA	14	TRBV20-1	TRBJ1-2	TGCAGTGCTAGAGTTTCGGTTTCAGGGTATGGCTACACCTTC	CSARVSVSGYGYTF
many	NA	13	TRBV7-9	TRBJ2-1	TGTGCCAGCAGCTCCCGACAGTCGCATGAGCAGTTCTTC	CASSSRQSHEQFF
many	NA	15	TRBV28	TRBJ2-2	TGTGCCAGCAGTTTAGCCAGGGAGTTGACCGGGGAGCTGTTTTTT	CASSLARELTGELFF
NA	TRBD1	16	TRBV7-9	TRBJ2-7	TGTGCCAGCAGCTTAGAGGGGACAGGGGGATTCGGCGAGCAGTACTTC	CASSLEGTGGFGEQYF
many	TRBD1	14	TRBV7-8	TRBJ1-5	TGTGCCAGCAGCCCGGGGACAGGCGATCAGCCCCAGCATTTT	CASSPGTGDQPQHF
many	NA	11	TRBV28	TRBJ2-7	TGTGCCAGCAGTTTGGACCACGAGCAGTACTTC	CASSLDHEQYF
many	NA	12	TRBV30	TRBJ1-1	TGTGCCTGGAGTTACCAGGGGACTGAAGCTTTCTTT	CAWSYQGTEAFF
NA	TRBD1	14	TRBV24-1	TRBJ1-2	TGTGCCACCAGTGATCCGGGACAGGCGTATGGCTACACCTTC	CATSDPGQAYGYTF
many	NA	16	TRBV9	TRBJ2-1	TGTGCCAGCAGCCCCCACCTCTGGGAGGTCCAGGATGAGCAGTTCTTC	CASSPHLWEVQDEQFF
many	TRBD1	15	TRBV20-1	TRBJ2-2	TGCAGTGCTCGGTCAGGGGGCGTCGGCACCGGGGAGCTGTTTTTT	CSARSGGVGTGELFF
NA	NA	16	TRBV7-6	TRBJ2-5	TGTGCCAGCAGCTTAGGGGCGGCGGGGGCACAAGAGACCCAGTACTTC	CASSLGAAGAQETQYF
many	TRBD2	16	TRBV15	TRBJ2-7	TGTGCCACCAGCAGAGGACAAGCGGGAGGCAGGTACGAGCAGTACTTC	CATSRGQAGGRYEQYF
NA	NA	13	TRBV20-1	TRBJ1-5	TGCAGTGCTAGACCCGCGGGTTATCAGCCCCAGCATTTT	CSARPAGYQPQHF
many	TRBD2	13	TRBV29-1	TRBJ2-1	TGCAGCGTCACAGGGAGACTAGCGGATGAGCAGTTCTTC	CSVTGRLADEQFF
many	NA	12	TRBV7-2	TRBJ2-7	TGTGCCAGCAGCCCCATCTCCTACGAGCAGTACTTC	CASSPISYEQYF
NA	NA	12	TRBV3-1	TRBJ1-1	TGTGCCAGCAGATCCACTGGGGAGGAAGCTTTCTTT	CASRSTGEEAFF
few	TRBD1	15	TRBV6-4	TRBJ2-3	TGTGCCAGCAGTGACGGCCAGGGGGACACAGATACGCAGTATTTT	CASSDGQGDTDTQYF
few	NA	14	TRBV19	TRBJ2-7	TGTGCCAGTAGTCCCCGCGACAGTATATACGAGCAGTACTTC	CASSPRDSIYEQYF
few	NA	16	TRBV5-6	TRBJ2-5	TGTGCCAGCACCGGATCAACCGGGACGGGCTTTGGGACCCAGTACTTC	CASTGSTGTGFGTQYF
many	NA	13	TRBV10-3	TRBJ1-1	TGTGCCATCAGTTCGGAAAGTAACACTGAAGCTTTCTTT	CAISSESNTEAFF
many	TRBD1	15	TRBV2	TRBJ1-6	TGTGCCAGCAGTGTGGGACAGGGCAATAATTCACCCCTCCACTTT	CASSVGQGNNSPLHF
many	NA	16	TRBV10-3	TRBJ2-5	TGTGCCATCAGTGAGTCTAGCGGCTCGTACCAAGAGACCCAGTACTTC	CAISESSGSYQETQYF
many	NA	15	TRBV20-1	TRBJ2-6	TGCAGTGCTAAGGAAGGCAGCTCTGGGGCCAACGTCCTGACTTTC	CSAKEGSSGANVLTF
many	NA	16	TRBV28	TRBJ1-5	TGTGCCAGCAGTGCCCCGGGGAGGGGTGGTCCTCAGCCCCAGCATTTT	CASSAPGRGGPQPQHF
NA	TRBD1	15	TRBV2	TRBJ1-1	TGTGCCAGCACCATGGGACAGGGGGCTGATATTGAAGCTTTCTTT	CASTMGQGADIEAFF
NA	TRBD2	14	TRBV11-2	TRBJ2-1	TGTGCCAGCAGCCTCGGGACTAGCGGTAATGAGCAGTTCTTC	CASSLGTSGNEQFF
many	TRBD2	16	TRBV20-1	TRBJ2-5	TGCAGTGCTAAAGTCCTAGCGGGAGCCCAGGGAGAGACCCAGTACTTC	CSAKVLAGAQGETQYF
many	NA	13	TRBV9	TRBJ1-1	TGTGCCAGCAGCCCTAGCTTTAGGACTGAAGCTTTCTTT	CASSPSFRTEAFF
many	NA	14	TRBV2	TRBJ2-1	TGTGCCAGCAGTGAGCTAGCCCGGGTCACTGAGCAGTTCTTC	CASSELARVTEQFF
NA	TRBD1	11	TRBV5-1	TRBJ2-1	TGCGCCAGCAGCCAGGGACAGAACCAGTTCTTC	CASSQGQNQFF
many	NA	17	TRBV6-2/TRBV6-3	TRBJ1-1	TGTGCCAGCAGTGATTTGGGCCAGGCTAATTGGTACACTGAAGCTTTCTTT	CASSDLGQANWYTEAFF
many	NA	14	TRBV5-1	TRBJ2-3	TGCGCCAGCAGCTTGGTACGGTTGTCAGATACGCAGTATTTT	CASSLVRLSDTQYF